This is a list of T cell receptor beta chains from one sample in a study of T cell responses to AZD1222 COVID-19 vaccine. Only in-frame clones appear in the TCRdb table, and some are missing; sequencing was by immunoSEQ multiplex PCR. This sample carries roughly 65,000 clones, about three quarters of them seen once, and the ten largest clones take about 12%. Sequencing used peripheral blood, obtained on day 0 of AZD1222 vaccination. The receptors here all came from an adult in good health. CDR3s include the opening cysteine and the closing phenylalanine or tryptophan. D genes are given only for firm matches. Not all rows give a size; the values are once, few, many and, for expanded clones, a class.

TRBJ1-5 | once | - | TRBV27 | CASSLDAGLYQPQHF | TGTGCCAGCAGTTTAGATGCAGGGCTATATCAGCCCCAGCATTTT
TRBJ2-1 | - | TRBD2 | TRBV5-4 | CASSPPIAGGWYEQFF | TGTGCCAGCAGCCCCCCGATAGCGGGGGGGTGGTATGAGCAGTTCTTC
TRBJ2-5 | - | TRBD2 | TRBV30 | CAWGGLAETQYF | TGTGCCTGGGGGGGACTAGCGGAGACCCAGTACTTC
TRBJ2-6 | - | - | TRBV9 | CASSPIPRGPYSGANVLTF | TGTGCCAGCAGCCCCATTCCCCGGGGACCTTACTCTGGGGCCAACGTCCTGACTTTC
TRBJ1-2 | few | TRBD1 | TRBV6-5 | CASRGTVANYGYTF | TGTGCCAGCAGGGGGACAGTAGCTAACTATGGCTACACCTTC
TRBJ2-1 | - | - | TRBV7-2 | CASSSTTQQFF | TGTGCCAGCAGCTCGACGACGCAGCAGTTCTTC
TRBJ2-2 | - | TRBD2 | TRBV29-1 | CSVDPGTSTGELFF | TGCAGCGTGGACCCCGGGACTAGTACCGGGGAGCTGTTTTTT
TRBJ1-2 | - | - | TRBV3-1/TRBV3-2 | CASSQATGYTF | TGTGCCAGCAGCCAAGCTACTGGCTACACCTTC
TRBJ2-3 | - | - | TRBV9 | CASSVSTGNTDTQYF | TGTGCCAGCAGCGTGTCTACGGGAAACACAGATACGCAGTATTTT
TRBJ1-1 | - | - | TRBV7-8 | CASSVMRADQTTEAFF | TGTGCCAGCAGCGTCATGCGGGCAGATCAGACCACTGAAGCTTTCTTT
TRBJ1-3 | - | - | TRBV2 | CASRLQSSGNTIYF | TGTGCCAGCAGGCTCCAAAGCTCTGGAAACACCATATATTTT
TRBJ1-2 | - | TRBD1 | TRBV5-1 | CASSLGQGADGYTF | TGCGCCAGCAGCTTGGGGCAGGGGGCTGATGGCTACACCTTC
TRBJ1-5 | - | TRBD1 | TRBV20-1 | CSASDRVPNQPQHF | TGCAGTGCCAGTGACAGGGTCCCCAATCAGCCCCAGCATTTT
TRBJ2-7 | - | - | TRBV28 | CASRSRVIHYEQYF | TGTGCCAGCAGGAGTCGGGTTATACACTACGAGCAGTACTTC
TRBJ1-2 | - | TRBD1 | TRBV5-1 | CASSLGTVPDYGYTF | TGCGCCAGCAGCTTAGGGACAGTCCCCGACTATGGCTACACCTTC
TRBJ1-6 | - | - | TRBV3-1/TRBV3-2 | CASSQTTRGYYNSPLHF | TGTGCCAGCAGCCAAACAACCCGGGGGTACTATAATTCACCCCTCCACTTT
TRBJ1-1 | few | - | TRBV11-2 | CASRTIRRLINTEAFF | TGTGCCAGCAGGACCATACGTCGGTTGATCAACACTGAAGCTTTCTTT